This TCR beta chain is from a study of cytomegalovirus exposure and HLA in healthy donors. Nominally healthy donors provided the samples, though records likely missed some immune exposures. General study points: Later on, an analysis found that several of the most significant clusters appeared to be linked to common viral pathogens, which included parvovirus B19. There were some V segments, including TRBV6-2 and TRBV6-3, excluded as indistinguishable. Among TCR sequences, most were rare, though some public TCRs appeared in many donors.

On this clone: Its antigen remains unidentified.

The germline CDR1 and CDR2 sequences are MNHEY and SVGAGI. This CDR3 is built from 14 residues. With V trimmed by 6 bases and J by 7 bases, 11 bases remained unmatched. Researchers ran the PCR with 60 Vbeta and 13 Jbeta primers. Clones were read by immunoSEQ multiplex PCR, and TCRdb kept only the in-frame ones, dropping some. The data hold 200,000 or so clones, with approximately 81% observed a single time. This chain links TRBV6-5 with TRBJ1-2; 7 bases line up with TRBD1. Source material: PBMCs. The receptor was isolated from a man younger than 40 in good health and CMV-seronegative. In nucleotides, the CDR3 is TGTGCCAGCAGCTCCCTGACAGGGTACGGTGGCTACACCTTC. This gives the protein CASSSLTGYGGYTF.